Listed below are T cell receptor beta chains from one sample, sequenced in a study of blood T cell repertoires in COVID-19. Only in-frame clones appear in the TCRdb table, and some are missing; sequencing was by immunoSEQ multiplex PCR. There are roughly 200,000 clones in the sample; about 88% occur only once, and roughly 2.8% lies in the top ten. The sample taken for sequencing was PBMCs or T cells enriched from blood (not recorded which). The receptors shown here come from a woman aged 30 to 39 who had recovered from COVID-19. CDR3s include the opening cysteine and the closing phenylalanine or tryptophan. The D gene is left open where the match is weak. Not all rows give a size; the values are once, few, many and, for expanded clones, a class.

CASSERTGDGTEAFF TGTGCCAGCAGTGAGCGGACAGGGGACGGGACTGAAGCTTTCTTT TRBV2 TRBD1 once TRBJ1-1
CASSLGVGVFNYGYTF TGTGCCAGCAGCTTAGGGGTGGGCGTCTTCAACTATGGCTACACCTTC TRBV13 NA NA TRBJ1-2
CASSDVGGLANQPQHF TGTGCCAGCAGTGACGTTGGGGGCTTGGCAAATCAGCCCCAGCATTTT TRBV6-1 NA NA TRBJ1-5
CASSFYSGSYEQYF TGTGCCAGCAGCTTTTATTCCGGGTCCTACGAGCAGTACTTC TRBV11-2 NA NA TRBJ2-7
CASSLGQGATGANVLTF TGTGCCAGCAGCTTGGGACAGGGAGCCACTGGGGCCAACGTCCTGACTTTC TRBV7-9 TRBD1 NA TRBJ2-6
CASSPGRRGTLHF TGTGCCAGCAGTCCTGGCCGGAGAGGAACCCTCCACTTT TRBV12-3/TRBV12-4 NA NA TRBJ1-6
CASSSGQANTGELFF TGCGCCAGCAGCTCCGGACAGGCGAACACCGGGGAGCTGTTTTTT TRBV5-1 TRBD1 NA TRBJ2-2
CASSFLVSAGYNSPLHF TGTGCCAGTAGTTTCCTAGTCTCGGCTGGGTATAATTCACCCCTCCACTTT TRBV19 NA NA TRBJ1-6
CASSLLGPFGTGTDTQYF TGTGCCAGCAGCTTGTTGGGACCCTTCGGGACAGGCACAGATACGCAGTATTTT TRBV5-5 TRBD1 once TRBJ2-3
CASSLVLAGRGYTF TGCGCCAGCAGCTTGGTATTGGCAGGGCGGGGCTACACCTTC TRBV5-1 NA NA TRBJ1-2
CASSLKGADTEAFF TGTGCCAGCAGCTTGAAGGGGGCGGACACTGAAGCTTTCTTT TRBV7-6 TRBD1 NA TRBJ1-1